This T cell receptor beta chain appears in the sequencing data of a study of blood T cells in healthy people across ages. PCR was performed a second time for about 6 to 12 cycles using a sample-barcoded 5' primer and a J-beta primer mix. TCRdb processed the 5' RACE reads anew with MiXCR; each CDR3 protein has one entry. The sample has roughly 790,000 distinct CDR3 sequences; approximately 39% are singletons. This clonotype was seen many times. Antigen unknown. Whole-study results and caveats: TCR beta diversity tracked closely with naive T cell percentage. Naive and antigen-experienced cells were not separated, limiting conclusive comparison. Shifts in expanded clonotypes may have been confounded by donor CMV status, which was unknown.

Approximately 10 milliliters was the volume of peripheral blood drawn from each donor. V lost 5 bases to trimming and J lost 5 bases; unmatched junction nucleotides: 7. The CDR3 is 15 amino acids. The germline V gene encodes CDR1 MNHEY and CDR2 SVGEGT. The sample consisted of blood. The TCR sequence derives from a woman in her sixties or seventies in good health. The J gene is TRBJ2-1, the V gene TRBV6-2 or TRBV6-3; 9 nucleotides agree with TRBD1. The CDR3: CASSQQGAGDNEQFF. Here the CDR3 DNA reads TGTGCCAGCAGTCAACAGGGGGCGGGCGACAATGAGCAGTTCTTC.